These 28 T cell receptor beta chains originate from one sample sequenced in a study of blood T cell repertoires in COVID-19. TCRdb's copy holds only in-frame clones and misses some; the assay was immunoSEQ multiplex PCR. The sample carries around 400,000 clones, approximately 89% recorded once. Material: peripheral blood. These receptors originate from a woman in her thirties with COVID-19, enrolled during active disease.

The chain recombines TRBV24-1 with TRBJ2-7; D call uncertain. The CDR3 consists of 13 residues. Per germline, CDR1 KGHDR and CDR2 SFDVKD. Trimming left V 2 bases short and J 2 bases short, with 6 bases between. The chain's CDR3 is CATSDWATYEQYF. The CDR3, as DNA: TGTGCCACCAGTGATTGGGCTACCTACGAGCAGTACTTC.

This clone was recorded only once. In the same sample, other DNA sequences code for this CDR3. The rearrangement joins TRBV30 to TRBJ2-1, with D hard to call. The CDR3 extends over 13 amino acids. The ends were cut back, 2 bases at V and 0 bases at J, with 5 bases in the middle. Germline CDR1 GTSNPN, CDR2 SVGIG (reference sequence). CDR3 sequence: CAWSTSSYNEQFF. The CDR3 DNA follows: TGTGCCTGGAGTACGAGCTCCTACAATGAGCAGTTCTTC.

The J gene is TRBJ2-7, the V gene TRBV4-1, with 14 nucleotides matching TRBD2. The length of the CDR3 is 19 residues. Per germline, CDR1 MGHRA and CDR2 YSYEKL. V lost 4 bases and J lost 0; bases outside the gene matches: 11. CDR3 sequence reads: CASSPPVGLAGGYSYEQYF. The CDR3 region has the DNA TGCGCCAGCAGCCCTCCCGTCGGACTAGCGGGAGGTTACTCCTACGAGCAGTACTTC.

The chain uses TRBV9 and TRBJ2-7, with D tentatively TRBD2 (5 bases). Per the germline V gene, CDR1 is SGDLS and CDR2 is YYNGEE. The CDR3 is 16 amino acids. V gave up 1 base and J gave up 1 base, with 15 bases separating them. The CDR3 nucleotides are TGTGCCAGCAGCGTAACCCCAGCGGTCCTATCCTACGAGCAGTACTTC. Amino acids: CASSVTPAVLSYEQYF.

This clone has more than one count but fewer than ten. J is TRBJ1-2 and V is TRBV28; TRBD1 matches at 7 bases. The CDR3 consists of 13 residues. V was pared by 3 bases and J by 5 bases, with 3 bases of the junction left unmatched. Per the germline V gene, CDR1 is MDHEN and CDR2 is SYDVKM. The CDR3 bases are TGTGCCAGCAGTTTCGCGACAGGGTATGGCTACACCTTC. It codes for CASSFATGYGYTF.

The chain employs TRBV2 and TRBJ2-1; TRBD2 matches 12 bases. The ends lost 4 bases at V and 8 bases at J; junction bases unmatched: 9. The CDR3 totals 16 residues. Germline V gene data show CDR1 as SNHLY and CDR2 as FYNNEI. CDR3: CASSASGRAVAHEQFF. CDR3 nucleotides: TGTGCCAGCAGTGCTAGCGGGAGGGCCGTAGCCCATGAGCAGTTCTTC.

This clone has only one observation. The chain recombines TRBV7-2 with TRBJ2-5; TRBD2 might be the D (6 bases). V lost 6 bases and J lost 4, with 9 bases in between. Per the germline V gene, CDR1 is SGHTA and CDR2 is FQGNSA. The CDR3 is made up of 12 amino acids. The chain's CDR3 is CASRTRRETQYF. The CDR3 DNA reads as TGTGCCAGCAGGACTAGACGAGAGACCCAGTACTTC.

V gene TRBV5-1 combines with J gene TRBJ2-6; 7 bases are a match to TRBD1. From germline, CDR1 is SGHRS and CDR2 YFSETQ. The CDR3 has 18 residues. The V gene end was trimmed by 0 bases and the J gene end by 3 bases; junction bases not matched to a gene: 9. The CDR3 DNA is TGCGCCAGCAGCTTGGTAGTGACAGGGCAACTTGGGGCCAACGTCCTGACTTTC. It codes for CASSLVVTGQLGANVLTF.

This rearrangement joins TRBV5-1 to TRBJ2-1, with TRBD1 as a possible D gene (6 bases). Germline CDR1 is SGHRS and CDR2 is YFSETQ. V was trimmed by 4 bases and J by 4 bases, leaving 12 bases between them. This CDR3 has 14 residues. The CDR3 nucleotides are TGCGCCAGCAGCCCGGTGGACAGATACAATGAGCAGTTCTTC. Residues: CASSPVDRYNEQFF.

The V gene is TRBV3-1 (or the pseudogene TRBV3-2), the J gene TRBJ2-1; 10 positions agree with TRBD2. The CDR3 has 16 amino acids. The V gene's germline CDR1 is LGHDT and CDR2 YNNKEL (reference sequence). With 2 bases clipped from V and 3 bases from J, the junction kept 4 bases outside the gene matches. The CDR3 DNA reads TGTGCCAGCAGCCAAATACTAGCGGGAAACTACAATGAGCAGTTCTTC. Protein sequence: CASSQILAGNYNEQFF.

V is TRBV7-2 and J is TRBJ2-1; 8 bases match TRBD2. CDR1 is SGHTA and CDR2 is FQGNSA in the germline V gene. The CDR3 has 14 amino acids. After removal of 6 bases from V and 6 bases from J, the junction contained 7 bases not matched to a gene. CDR3 sequence reads: CASRLSSGSNEQFF. In nucleotides, the CDR3 is TGTGCCAGCAGACTCTCAAGCGGGAGCAATGAGCAGTTCTTC.

The V and J genes are TRBV5-6 and TRBJ1-1; D not resolved. V dropped 3 bases and J dropped 4 bases, with 10 bases sitting between them. Germline loops: CDR1 SGHDT, CDR2 YYEEEE. The CDR3 totals 13 residues. The CDR3 region is CASSSRGATEAFF. CDR3 coding DNA: TGTGCCAGCAGCTCTCGGGGTGCCACTGAAGCTTTCTTT.

The rearrangement joins TRBV19 to TRBJ1-1; D remains ambiguous. The V gene's germline CDR1 is LNHDA and CDR2 SQIVND (reference sequence). CDR3 length equals 14 residues. Trimming removed 4 bases at V and 2 bases at J, with 11 bases between. In nucleotides, the CDR3 is TGTGCCAGTAGTACCCAACGGGGAAACACTGAAGCTTTCTTT. As protein: CASSTQRGNTEAFF. Full variable domain (remainder filled in from reference TRBV19 and TRBJ1-1): DGGITQSPKYLFRKEGQNVTLSCEQNLNHDAMYWYRQDPGQGLRLIYYSQIVNDFQKGDIAEGYSVSREKKESFPLTVTSAQKNPTAFYLCASSTQRGNTEAFFGQGTRLTVV.

V and J are TRBV19 and TRBJ1-2; TRBD1 matches 9 bases. Germline values: CDR1 LNHDA, CDR2 SQIVND (reference sequence). The V gene end was trimmed by 5 bases and the J gene end by 6 bases; junction bases not matched to a gene: 4. The CDR3 is 13 amino acids. CDR3 DNA: TGTGCCAGTAGTTCCCGGGACAGGGATGGCTACACCTTC. Translation: CASSSRDRDGYTF.

The chain uses TRBV28 and TRBJ2-1; D is perhaps TRBD2 (6 bases). Trimming removed 6 bases from V and 0 bases from J, with 15 bases in between. CDR1 and CDR2 from the germline V gene are MDHEN and SYDVKM. This CDR3 comprises 16 residues. The CDR3 nucleotides are TGTGCCAGCAGCCCTGGGACTTTTTCCTCCTACAATGAGCAGTTCTTC. It translates to CASSPGTFSSYNEQFF.

This clone was detected a few times. The chain links TRBV18 to TRBJ2-7; 12 nucleotides line up with TRBD2. Trimming at V came to 5 bases and at J to 3 bases, leaving 5 bases not matched to a gene. Germline V gene lookup returns CDR1 KGHSH and CDR2 LQKENI. The CDR3 runs to 15 residues. CDR3: CASSTTSGRSYEQYF. DNA of the CDR3: TGTGCCAGCTCAACGACTAGCGGGAGAAGCTACGAGCAGTACTTC.

The chain's CDR3 is CASSPARFYNEQFF. For the CDR3, the DNA is TGTGCCAGTAGTCCCGCTAGGTTCTACAATGAGCAGTTCTTC. V is TRBV19 and J is TRBJ2-1; the D is unclear. In germline, CDR1 is LNHDA, CDR2 SQIVND (reference sequence). V was trimmed by 5 bases and J by 3 bases, leaving 11 bases between them. The CDR3 covers 14 residues.

The chain carries TRBV10-3 and TRBJ1-5, with D possibly being TRBD1 (5 bases). CDR1 is ENHRY and CDR2 is SYGVKD in the germline V gene. V lost 4 bases to trimming and J lost 4 bases, with 8 bases between them. CDR3 length: 13 residues. CDR3 amino acids: CAISATGNQPQHF. As DNA, the CDR3 is TGTGCCATCAGTGCTACAGGAAATCAGCCCCAGCATTTT.

The chain couples TRBV5-1 to TRBJ1-5; D is perhaps TRBD1 (6 bases). V lost 2 bases, J lost 1 base, and 13 bases lay in between. CDR1 is SGHRS and CDR2 is YFSETQ in the germline V gene. This CDR3 region has 16 residues. CDR3 in DNA: TGCGCCAGCAGCTTAGACCCAGGGGTAAGCAATCAGCCCCAGCATTTT. Amino acids: CASSLDPGVSNQPQHF.

The V and J genes are TRBV19 and TRBJ2-2; 9 bases line up with TRBD2. The CDR3 loop spans 16 amino acids. CDR1 and CDR2 (germline): LNHDA, SQIVND (reference sequence). V lost 4 bases to trimming and J lost 3 bases; unmatched junction nucleotides: 6. This CDR3 is CASSTSSGRYTGELFF. The CDR3 nucleotides read TGTGCCAGTAGTACGTCCAGCGGGAGGTACACCGGGGAGCTGTTTTTT. The full variable domain, its missing parts supplied by reference TRBV19 and TRBJ2-2, is DGGITQSPKYLFRKEGQNVTLSCEQNLNHDAMYWYRQDPGQGLRLIYYSQIVNDFQKGDIAEGYSVSREKKESFPLTVTSAQKNPTAFYLCASSTSSGRYTGELFFGEGSRLTVL.

The chain joins TRBV5-1 to TRBJ1-1; TRBD1 aligns across 9 bases. This CDR3 has 14 amino acids. Germline CDR1 SGHRS, CDR2 YFSETQ. The ends lost 4 bases at V and 4 bases at J; junction bases unmatched: 5. DNA for the CDR3: TGCGCCAGCAGCGGGGGGACAGGGCTCACTGAAGCTTTCTTT. Translation gives CASSGGTGLTEAFF.

The genes are TRBV11-3 and TRBJ2-1; 7 bases are shared with TRBD1. Germline values: CDR1 SGHNT, CDR2 YENEEA. J gave up 6 bases and V 5 bases, and 7 bases lay outside the gene matches. CDR3 length: 14 residues. This CDR3 reads CASSGQGGLNEQFF. The CDR3 DNA reads as TGTGCCAGCAGCGGACAAGGGGGCCTCAATGAGCAGTTCTTC.

The chain has TRBV7-2 and TRBJ1-2, with D tentatively TRBD1 (6 bases). Trimming removed 2 bases at V and 3 bases at J, with 13 bases between. Germline CDR1 reads SGHTA; CDR2 reads FQGNSA. This CDR3 has 15 amino acids. CDR3 sequence: CASSLQGSAHYGYTF. The CDR3 nucleotides are TGTGCCAGCAGCTTACAGGGGAGCGCGCACTATGGCTACACCTTC.

Here the CDR3 DNA reads TGTGCCTGGAGTGTTGGCGGTAGAGGGAACACCATATATTTT. The encoded protein is CAWSVGGRGNTIYF. This chain links TRBV30 with TRBJ1-3; D remains ambiguous. The CDR3 length is 14 residues. V was shortened by 0 bases and J by 7 bases, with 13 bases between the two germline ends. The germline V gene has CDR1 GTSNPN and CDR2 SVGIG (reference sequence).

The V gene is TRBV2, the J gene TRBJ2-1; a weak D match, TRBD1 (5 bases). Germline CDR1 reads SNHLY; CDR2 reads FYNNEI. The CDR3 is 14 amino acids. The V end lost 7 bases, the J end lost 0 bases, and 10 bases lay between the germline ends. CDR3 loop: CASKQRGSYNEQFF. In nucleotides, the CDR3 is TGTGCCAGCAAACAAAGGGGCTCCTACAATGAGCAGTTCTTC.

The chain employs TRBV6-5 and TRBJ2-7; no clear D. The V and J ends lost 6 bases and 6 bases respectively, with 12 bases between them. This CDR3 region has 12 residues. The germline V gene has CDR1 MNHEY and CDR2 SVGAGI. CDR3 sequence (DNA): TGTGCCAGCAGCCCCCGAGCTGGCGAGCAGTACTTC. Translating gives CASSPRAGEQYF.

The rearrangement uses TRBV7-2 and TRBJ1-1; D is perhaps TRBD1 (5 bases). The CDR3 consists of 13 residues. The germline gives CDR1 SGHTA, CDR2 FQGNSA. The V end lost 5 bases, the J end lost 12 bases, and 19 bases lay between the germline ends. DNA for the CDR3: TGTGCCAGCAGCGTGTGGACAAACAGTGATTCTTTCTTT. This codes for CASSVWTNSDSFF. Complete variable domain (other parts from reference TRBV7-2 and TRBJ1-1): GAGVSQSPSNKVTEKGKDVELRCDPISGHTALYWYRQSLGQGLEFLIYFQGNSAPDKSGLPSDRFSAERTGGSVSTLTIQRTQQEDSAVYLCASSVWTNSDSFFGQGTRLTVV.

As for this clone: One end of the junction fails to match germline, which may point to a read error. The chain is built from TRBV19 and TRBJ2-3, with 11 bases identical to TRBD1. CDR1 is LNHDA, CDR2 SQIVND, per germline (reference sequence). The length of the CDR3 is 19 residues. The DNA of the CDR3 is TGTGCCAGTAGTCCTGGGACAGGGGGTCCCATTATTTCCACATATACGCAGTATTTT. Translating it yields CASSPGTGGPIISTYTQYF.